This entry lists 19 T cell receptor beta chains sequenced from one sample in a study of OX40 agonist ivuxolimab in advanced cancers. Clones were sequenced by immunoSEQ multiplex PCR, and TCRdb holds only the in-frame ones, with some missing. The table lists some 100,000 clones, approximately 80% of them singletons. Material: CD4+ or CD8+ T cells sorted from blood, obtained in a trial of the OX40 agonist ivuxolimab. These receptors were taken from an adult with an advanced solid tumor such as melanoma, head and neck, liver or kidney cancer.

The rearrangement links TRBV7-2 to TRBJ2-1, with 8 positions matching TRBD2. Germline CDR1 is SGHTA and CDR2 is FQGNSA. CDR3 length equals 16 residues. The junction had 4 bases not matched to a gene; V was cut back by 1 base and J by 2 bases. CDR3 in amino acids: CASSLGGGLAYNEQFF. CDR3 DNA sequence: TGTGCCAGCAGCTTAGGGGGGGGACTAGCCTACAATGAGCAGTTCTTC.

The rearrangement uses TRBV5-1 and TRBJ1-1, with 7 bases matching TRBD1. Germline V gives CDR1 SGHRS, CDR2 YFSETQ. The V segment lost 0 bases and the J segment 1 base; nucleotides outside the gene matches: 0. This CDR3 is 14 amino acids long. The CDR3 region is CASSLDRGNTEAFF. The CDR3 DNA is TGCGCCAGCAGCTTGGACAGGGGGAACACTGAAGCTTTCTTT.

The chain carries TRBV7-9 and TRBJ1-2; a possible D gene is TRBD1 (5 bases). Germline loops: CDR1 SEHNR, CDR2 FQNEAQ (reference sequence). The CDR3 is made up of 13 amino acids. Deletions cut 8 bases from V and 2 bases from J, with 12 bases between. The CDR3 sequence: CASGGNQNYGYTF. The CDR3 region has the DNA TGTGCCAGCGGGGGGAATCAGAACTATGGCTACACCTTC.

The chain is built from TRBV11-3 and TRBJ1-1; maybe TRBD1 (5 bases). The germline gives CDR1 SGHNT, CDR2 YENEEA. This CDR3 has 13 residues. V was clipped by 5 bases and J by 4 bases, with 11 bases between them. The CDR3 protein is CASSVAGGTEAFF. CDR3 nucleotide sequence: TGTGCCAGCAGCGTGGCGGGGGGCACTGAAGCTTTCTTT.

The chain employs TRBV18 and TRBJ1-4; the D is unclear. Germline-derived CDR1 and CDR2 are KGHSH and LQKENI. V was cut by 2 bases and J by 4 bases, with 8 bases left in between. The CDR3 contains 14 residues. CDR3 DNA sequence: TGTGCCAGCTCACCAATCAACGGTAATGAAAAACTGTTTTTT. Residues: CASSPINGNEKLFF. Looking up the rest from reference TRBV18 and TRBJ1-4 gives the full variable domain: NAGVMQNPRHLVRRRGQEARLRCSPMKGHSHVYWYRQLPEEGLKFMVYLQKENIIDESGMPKERFSAEFPKEGPSILRIQQVVRGDSAAYFCASSPINGNEKLFFGSGTQLSVL.

With respect to this clone: The same CDR3 can be traced to other DNA sequences in this sample. The CDR3 sequence: CASSYGKETQYF. CDR3 sequence (DNA): TGTGCCAGCAGTTACGGCAAAGAGACCCAGTACTTC. The chain combines TRBV6-5 with TRBJ2-5; D is unresolved. The germline V and J ends were trimmed by 2 bases and 3 bases, with 4 bases remaining between them. This CDR3 comprises 12 residues. Germline V gives CDR1 MNHEY, CDR2 SVGAGI.

V usage is TRBV6-5 and J usage is TRBJ2-7; D is possibly TRBD1 (5 bases). Germline-derived CDR1 and CDR2 are MNHEY and SVGAGI. This CDR3 contains 14 residues. The V gene lost 2 bases and the J gene lost 2 bases, with 10 bases spanning the gap. The CDR3 region is CASSYDSSTYEQYF. The CDR3 bases are TGTGCCAGCAGTTACGACAGCAGCACCTACGAGCAGTACTTC.

This chain links TRBV6-5 with TRBJ1-3; TRBD1 agrees at 8 bases. V gave up 4 bases and J gave up 1 base; unmatched junction bases: 6. Germline V gene data show CDR1 as MNHEY and CDR2 as SVGAGI. The CDR3 spans 16 residues. Written as DNA, the CDR3 is TGTGCCAGCAGTTTATACACAGGGGGTTCTGGAAACACCATATATTTT. This gives the protein CASSLYTGGSGNTIYF.

This clone was seen only once. This rearrangement joins TRBV28 to TRBJ2-1; 8 nucleotides align to TRBD1. This CDR3 spans 15 amino acids. With V trimmed by 3 bases and J by 5 bases, 6 bases remained unmatched. The V gene's germline CDR1 is MDHEN and CDR2 SYDVKM. The CDR3 loop reads CASSLQGANHNEQFF. The DNA for the CDR3 is TGTGCCAGCAGTTTGCAGGGGGCGAACCACAATGAGCAGTTCTTC.

The chain recombines TRBV6-5 with TRBJ2-7; D is perhaps TRBD1 (6 bases). V lost 7 bases and J lost 3, with 16 bases in between. Germline CDR1 and CDR2: MNHEY and SVGAGI. This CDR3 is 14 amino acids long. The CDR3 loop reads CASTRATGLYEQYV. The CDR3 nucleotides read TGTGCCAGCACTCGGGCGACAGGACTCTACGAGCAGTACGTC.

There are a few counts of this clone. This chain joins TRBV19 and TRBJ1-5; a possible D gene is TRBD1 (6 bases). The CDR3 extends over 16 amino acids. Germline assignment: CDR1 LNHDA and CDR2 SQIVND (reference sequence). With 3 bases removed from V and 5 bases from J, the gap between germline ends came to 17 bases. The CDR3 coding sequence is TGTGCCAGTAGTATCGTCGCAGGGGCGACCGATCAGCCCCAGCATTTT. Residues: CASSIVAGATDQPQHF.

This sequence joins TRBV9 and TRBJ1-1; 7 nucleotides match TRBD1. The CDR3 spans 16 residues. V lost 1 base to trimming and J lost 5 bases; unmatched junction nucleotides: 11. Germline V gene data show CDR1 as SGDLS and CDR2 as YYNGEE. Here the CDR3 reads CASSVTPTGWETEAFF. The DNA for the CDR3 is TGTGCCAGCAGCGTAACACCGACAGGGTGGGAAACTGAAGCTTTCTTT.

This clone has ten or more counts. The rearrangement uses TRBV4-1 and TRBJ1-5; TRBD1 matches at 8 bases. The germline gives CDR1 MGHRA, CDR2 YSYEKL. CDR3 length equals 17 residues. V dropped 1 base and J dropped 8; count of bases not matched to a gene: 13. For the CDR3, the DNA is TGCGCCAGCAGCCAAGCTGCCCTCCAGGGGGCAGGGGAGCCCCAGCATTTT. This codes for CASSQAALQGAGEPQHF.

As DNA, the CDR3 is TGTGCCAGCAGGGGGGGACAGGGTGTTTATTGTGACAATCAGCCCCAGCATTTT. It translates to CASRGGQGVYCDNQPQHF. V gene TRBV6-8 combines with J gene TRBJ1-5, with 9 positions matching TRBD1. Trimming at V came to 6 bases and at J to 3 bases, leaving 15 bases not matched to a gene. CDR1 and CDR2 (germline): MNHGY, SAAAGT. The CDR3 is 18 amino acids.

The table lists this clone with a few counts. The J gene is TRBJ1-1, the V gene TRBV19; D is unclear. There are 15 residues in the CDR3. Trimming shortened V by 7 bases and J by 0 bases, and 15 bases separated the two germline ends. Germline V gives CDR1 LNHDA, CDR2 SQIVND (reference sequence). The CDR3 sequence is CASKSGRVMNTEAFF. CDR3 in DNA: TGTGCCAGTAAATCGGGGAGGGTCATGAACACTGAAGCTTTCTTT.

V and J are TRBV5-1 and TRBJ2-3; 7 bases map to TRBD1. The CDR3 covers 15 residues. CDR1 and CDR2 from the germline V gene are SGHRS and YFSETQ. V lost 0 bases and J lost 0; bases outside the gene matches: 1. The CDR3 region has the DNA TGCGCCAGCAGCTTGGGACAGGGAAGCACAGATACGCAGTATTTT. It yields the protein CASSLGQGSTDTQYF. Filled out from reference TRBV5-1 and TRBJ2-3, the complete variable domain reads KAGVTQTPRYLIKTRGQQVTLSCSPISGHRSVSWYQQTPGQGLQFLFEYFSETQRNKGNFPGRFSGRQFSNSRSEMNVSTLELGDSALYLCASSLGQGSTDTQYFGPGTRLTVL.

This chain joins TRBV9 and TRBJ2-1; 9 bases are a match to TRBD1. V gave up 0 bases and J gave up 4 bases; unmatched junction bases: 5. The CDR3 length is 16 residues. Germline CDR1 reads SGDLS; CDR2 reads YYNGEE. As DNA, the CDR3 is TGTGCCAGCAGCGTAGGGGGGGACAGGGCATACAATGAGCAGTTCTTC. It yields the protein CASSVGGDRAYNEQFF.

The chain has TRBV2 and TRBJ1-1; D remains ambiguous. The CDR3 totals 14 residues. CDR1 and CDR2 from the germline V gene are SNHLY and FYNNEI. V lost 4 bases, J lost 1 base, and 10 bases lay in between. The CDR3 region is CASSVAASNTEAFF. CDR3 DNA sequence: TGTGCCAGCAGTGTGGCGGCTTCGAACACTGAAGCTTTCTTT. Full variable domain (missing parts from reference TRBV2 and TRBJ1-1): EPEVTQTPSHQVTQMGQEVILRCVPISNHLYFYWYRQILGQKVEFLVSFYNNEISEKSEIFDDQFSVERPDGSNFTLKIRSTKLEDSAMYFCASSVAASNTEAFFGQGTRLTVV.

The V call is TRBV5-1, the J call TRBJ1-2; D is unclear. Trimming removed 7 bases at V and 5 bases at J, with 12 bases between. The CDR3 has 12 residues. Germline CDR1 and CDR2: SGHRS and YFSETQ. The CDR3: CASGEWSYGYTF. The CDR3 DNA reads as TGCGCCAGCGGGGAGTGGTCTTATGGCTACACCTTC.